This T cell receptor (beta chain) appears in the sequencing data of a study of CD8+CD57+ T cells in acquired aplastic anemia. Per germline, CDR1 MNHNS and CDR2 SASEGT. CDR3 length equals 14 residues. With 10 bases clipped from V and 2 bases from J, the junction kept 7 bases outside the gene matches. Patients chosen for sequencing had shown CD8+CD57+ cell expansion by flow cytometry. With no exception, the patients had severe acquired aplastic anemia. The study sampled blood from patients who had received no therapy. A few counts support this clonotype. Using genomic DNA as the template, TCR beta VDJ and CDR3 profiling was carried out. A single record per CDR3 protein comes from TCRdb applying MiXCR to the reads. The sample lists roughly 500,000 distinct CDR3 sequences, around 30% occurring once.

The J gene is TRBJ1-5, the V gene TRBV6-1, with 8 bases aligning to TRBD1. This clonotype originated in a human donor with aplastic anemia. Sequenced input: sorted CD4+, CD8+, or CD8+CD57+ T cells (not recorded which) from PBMCs. The CDR3 DNA reads as TGTGCCATTCGACAGGGGTTGGGCAATCAGCCCCAGCATTTT. Translated: CAIRQGLGNQPQHF.